The following is a T cell receptor (beta chain) sequence with its context. Its antigen is not known. This sample is part of a study of response to subunit inactivated influenza vaccine. Whole-study findings and limits: New T cells are recruited in small numbers by each seasonal influenza vaccination, according to the authors' suggestion.

One entry per CDR3 protein results from TCRdb running MiXCR on the RT-PCR reads. The table lists about 480,000 distinct CDR3 sequences, 13% of them singletons. Sample: PBMCs from blood, taken more than 35 days after vaccination. The receptor was isolated from a man in his fifties or sixties who received an inactivated influenza vaccine.

CDR3 nucleotide sequence: TGCAGTGCTAGAGATCGGGCCCTGGGATACTACGAGCAGTACTTC. Amino acids: CSARDRALGYYEQYF. The chain recombines TRBV20-1 with TRBJ2-7; no clear D gene. The CDR3 sequence is 15 residues long. The V gene's germline CDR1 is DFQATT and CDR2 SNEGSKA (reference sequence). V was shortened by 0 bases and J by 3 bases, with 15 bases between the two germline ends.